The entry below describes one T cell receptor (beta chain). The data were obtained in a study of blood T cell repertoires in COVID-19. Study details: There were acute and convalescent COVID-19 samples, and they came from the United States, Italy and Spain. Sources were T cells, B-cell-depleted T cells, or PBMCs; the material itself was cDNA or gDNA.

Per the study methods: Using reference gene primer amplification, nucleated cell counts were estimated. Assay used: immunoSEQ multiplex PCR; TCRdb lists only in-frame clones, some missing. The V and J calls and clone size were taken over from that table, and D and trimming were inferred from the DNA. The table has tens of thousands of clones, roughly 79% seen once. CDR3 length: 13 residues. V was trimmed by 4 bases and J by 2 bases, leaving 8 bases between them. Germline values: CDR1 MGHRA, CDR2 YSYEKL. The rearrangement joins TRBV4-1 to TRBJ1-1; weak D call: TRBD1 (6 bases). The TCR originated in a human donor with active or convalescent COVID-19. The donor label of this sample is uncertain. The sequencing input was peripheral blood. The CDR3 is CASSLTGNTEAFF. The CDR3, as DNA: TGCGCCAGCAGCCTGACAGGAAACACTGAAGCTTTCTTT.